The rows below give T cell receptor beta chains drawn from one sample of a study of PD-L1 blockade in urothelial cancer. Profiling relied on immunoSEQ multiplex PCR, and the TCRdb table lists in-frame clones only, not all of them. The sample has more than 75,000 clones, roughly 84% seen once. Sequenced here: PBMCs, sampled around atezolizumab (anti-PD-L1) treatment. The source is a man between 60 and 70 years old with urothelial cancer. CDR3s leave out the opening cysteine and the closing phenylalanine or tryptophan.

v_gene: TRBV4-1; j_gene: TRBJ2-3; CDR3aa: ASSQGQGRADTQY
v_gene: TRBV7-9; j_gene: TRBJ2-7; CDR3aa: ASSTQAGGYEQY
v_gene: TRBV10-3; j_gene: TRBJ2-7; CDR3aa: AAQTSGKTYEQY
v_gene: TRBV6-5; j_gene: TRBJ1-1; CDR3aa: AARMGGNTEAF
v_gene: TRBV29-1; j_gene: TRBJ2-1; CDR3aa: SVAGRGGYNEQF
v_gene: TRBV12-2; j_gene: TRBJ2-7; CDR3aa: ASRLAYNYEQY
v_gene: TRBV28; j_gene: TRBJ1-3; CDR3aa: ASGDFSSGNTIY
v_gene: TRBV7-6; j_gene: TRBJ2-1; CDR3aa: ASSLGARDTAFNNEQF
v_gene: TRBV6-5; j_gene: TRBJ2-3; CDR3aa: ASRKQGTLPDTQY
v_gene: TRBV28; j_gene: TRBJ1-5; CDR3aa: ASSARDRGIGDQH
v_gene: TRBV30; j_gene: TRBJ1-1; CDR3aa: ASGQEYTEAF
v_gene: TRBV5-4; j_gene: TRBJ1-2; CDR3aa: ASSPGQSLAPKYGYT